One sample yielded the 27 T cell receptor beta chains listed below, sequenced in a study of blood T cell repertoires in COVID-19. Sequencing used immunoSEQ multiplex PCR; TCRdb keeps in-frame clones, though not all of them. Of 150,000 to 200,000 clones listed, 80% to 90% are singletons. Specimen: peripheral blood. All receptors come from a woman aged 80 or over with COVID-19, enrolled during active disease.

V is TRBV2 and J is TRBJ1-1; 8 bases are a match to TRBD1. The V gene end was trimmed by 6 bases and the J gene end by 7 bases; junction bases not matched to a gene: 13. CDR3 length: 15 residues. Germline V lookup: CDR1 SNHLY, CDR2 FYNNEI. The CDR3 coding sequence is TGTGCCAGCAGCCTCGGACAGGGTGGGTCCATTGAAGCTTTCTTT. This sequence encodes CASSLGQGGSIEAFF.

The V and J genes are TRBV18 and TRBJ2-1, with D hard to call. V gave up 1 base and J gave up 10 bases, with 14 bases separating them. The CDR3 covers 14 residues. The germline V gene encodes CDR1 KGHSH and CDR2 LQKENI. The CDR3 spells CASSPLADLGEQFF. CDR3 nucleotide sequence: TGTGCCAGCTCACCACTAGCAGACCTCGGAGAGCAGTTCTTC.

The chain combines TRBV18 with TRBJ2-3; weak D call: TRBD2 (5 bases). Trimming stripped 2 bases from V and 4 bases from J, with 13 bases between. The CDR3 is 15 residues long. The germline gives CDR1 KGHSH, CDR2 LQKENI. The DNA for the CDR3 is TGTGCCAGCTCACCAAACGGGAACTCCCCAGATACGCAGTATTTT. It specifies CASSPNGNSPDTQYF.

The CDR3 here is CASSPRTGDEQFF. The CDR3, as DNA: TGTGCCAGCAGCCCGAGGACAGGGGATGAGCAGTTCTTC. The gene calls are TRBV5-4 and TRBJ2-1; TRBD1 matches 9 bases. CDR1 is SGHNT, CDR2 YYREEE, per germline (reference sequence). With V trimmed by 4 bases and J by 8 bases, 4 bases remained unmatched. The CDR3 sequence is 13 residues long.

The chain recombines TRBV4-3 with TRBJ1-2, with a tentative D call TRBD1 (5 bases). This CDR3 comprises 16 residues. Trimming took off 0 bases at V and 5 bases at J, with 16 bases between the two ends. Per germline, CDR1 LGHNA and CDR2 YSLEER. Here the CDR3 DNA reads TGCGCCAGCAGCCAAGAGGTAGGGGCGCGTCGATATGGCTACACCTTC. This codes for CASSQEVGARRYGYTF.

This clone was seen just once. This chain joins TRBV5-4 and TRBJ1-2; TRBD1 matches 11 bases. The CDR3 sequence is 15 residues long. The V and J ends lost 0 bases and 4 bases, in that order; junction bases with no gene match: 2. Looked up from germline, CDR1 is SGHNT and CDR2 is YYREEE (reference sequence). The CDR3 nucleotides read TGTGCCAGCAGCTTGGGAGGACAGGGGGCCTATGGCTACACCTTC. Translation gives CASSLGGQGAYGYTF.

This chain uses TRBV11-3 with TRBJ1-4, with 11 bases that match TRBD1. The ends lost 1 base at V and 1 base at J; junction bases unmatched: 8. CDR3 size: 19 residues. The germline V gene encodes CDR1 SGHNT and CDR2 YENEEA. The CDR3 loop reads CASSLATGQGVVTNEKLFF. CDR3 nucleotide sequence: TGTGCCAGCAGCTTAGCAACGGGACAGGGGGTGGTAACTAATGAAAAACTGTTTTTT.

The rearrangement uses TRBV19 and TRBJ2-1, with 8 bases fitting TRBD2. Germline lookup yields CDR1 LNHDA and CDR2 SQIVND (reference sequence). The CDR3 totals 15 residues. After removal of 4 bases from V and 6 bases from J, the junction contained 8 bases not matched to a gene. The CDR3 region has the DNA TGTGCCAGTAGTAATTACCCCGGGACTAGCAATGAGCAGTTCTTC. It specifies CASSNYPGTSNEQFF.

The V and J genes are TRBV18 and TRBJ2-1; maybe TRBD1 (6 bases). Trimming left V 1 base short and J 3 bases short, with 16 bases between. The CDR3 extends over 17 amino acids. From germline, CDR1 is KGHSH and CDR2 LQKENI. This CDR3 is CASSPLSGTKYYNEQFF. CDR3 nucleotide sequence: TGTGCCAGCTCACCACTTTCCGGGACAAAATACTACAATGAGCAGTTCTTC.

The genes are TRBV27 and TRBJ2-7; 7 bases fit TRBD1. This CDR3 region has 14 residues. With V trimmed by 5 bases and J by 3 bases, 7 bases remained unmatched. Germline lookup yields CDR1 MNHEY and CDR2 SMNVEV (reference sequence). This CDR3 reads CASSLGQVGYEQYF. Written as DNA, the CDR3 is TGTGCCAGCAGTCTCGGACAGGTAGGCTACGAGCAGTACTTC.

This clone showed up just once. The gene calls are TRBV10-3 and TRBJ1-2, with a tentative D call TRBD1 (6 bases). This CDR3 has 13 amino acids. Trimming pared 1 base from V and 5 bases from J, leaving 8 bases between. Germline V CDR1 and CDR2: ENHRY, SYGVKD. The CDR3 DNA follows: TGTGCCATCAGTGAGTTGGGGGCTTATGGCTACACCTTC. Protein sequence: CAISELGAYGYTF.

The chain couples TRBV4-1 to TRBJ2-1; 9 positions agree with TRBD2. The germline V gene has CDR1 MGHRA and CDR2 YSYEKL. The length of the CDR3 is 17 residues. J was trimmed by 0 bases and V by 4 bases; bases with no gene match: 7. The CDR3 region has the DNA TGCGCCAGCAGCCCAACGGCGGGGGGGAGCTCCTACAATGAGCAGTTCTTC. Encoded protein: CASSPTAGGSSYNEQFF.

The V and J genes are TRBV9 and TRBJ1-4; no clear D gene. Germline CDR1 and CDR2: SGDLS and YYNGEE. V was cut by 0 bases and J by 5 bases, with 11 bases left in between. The CDR3 length is 15 residues. In nucleotides, the CDR3 is TGTGCCAGCAGCGTAGATCGATTGGAGAATGAAAAACTGTTTTTT. It encodes CASSVDRLENEKLFF. Combining the CDR3 with reference TRBV9 and TRBJ1-4 gives the whole variable domain DSGVTQTPKHLITATGQRVTLRCSPRSGDLSVYWYQQSLDQGLQFLIQYYNGEERAKGNILERFSAQQFPDLHSELNLSSLELGDSALYFCASSVDRLENEKLFFGSGTQLSVL.

The V and J genes are TRBV6-6 and TRBJ2-4, with D perhaps matching TRBD2 (7 bases). The CDR3 is 15 residues long. Trimming took 2 bases from V and 4 from J, leaving 12 bases between them. Germline CDR1 and CDR2: MNHNY and SVGAGI (reference sequence). The CDR3 here is CASSYRGGGKNIQYF. DNA for the CDR3: TGTGCCAGCAGTTACCGAGGGGGGGGGAAAAACATTCAGTACTTC.

The chain is built from TRBV19 and TRBJ2-3, with D perhaps matching TRBD1 (5 bases). The germline V gene has CDR1 LNHDA and CDR2 SQIVND (reference sequence). The V end lost 3 bases, the J end lost 3 bases, and 7 bases lay between the germline ends. The CDR3 is made up of 13 amino acids. The CDR3 coding sequence is TGTGCCAGTAGTATCCAGGGAACAGATACGCAGTATTTT. Protein sequence: CASSIQGTDTQYF.

The J gene is TRBJ1-6, the V gene TRBV6-5, with unresolved D. The CDR3 is 11 residues long. Germline CDR1 is MNHEY and CDR2 is SVGAGI. The V end lost 7 bases, the J end lost 6 bases, and 4 bases lay between the germline ends. The CDR3 spells CASTRNSPLHF. The CDR3 nucleotides read TGTGCCAGCACTCGTAATTCACCCCTCCACTTT.

This chain uses TRBV24-1 with TRBJ2-2; 7 bases agree with TRBD1. Germline V CDR1 and CDR2: KGHDR, SFDVKD. CDR3 length equals 14 residues. J lost 9 bases, V lost 2 bases, and 5 bases had no gene match. CDR3 residues: CATSDWTGRRELFF. CDR3 coding DNA: TGTGCCACCAGTGATTGGACAGGCCGCCGGGAGCTGTTTTTT.

The rearrangement links TRBV10-3 to TRBJ1-2; no reliable D call. Germline V gene sequence: CDR1 ENHRY, CDR2 SYGVKD. V lost 3 bases and J lost 1, with 3 bases in between. This CDR3 is 12 amino acids long. The CDR3 DNA is TGTGCCATCAGTGACCTTAACTATGGCTACACCTTC. It yields the protein CAISDLNYGYTF.

The V call is TRBV5-6, the J call TRBJ2-7, with 12 nucleotides matching TRBD2. V lost 2 bases, J lost 9 bases, and 12 bases stayed unmatched. This CDR3 region has 16 residues. From germline, CDR1 is SGHDT and CDR2 YYEEEE. CDR3 DNA: TGTGCCAGCAGCTTCCAAATTACTAGCGGGGGGCTCTCGCAGTACTTC. This gives the protein CASSFQITSGGLSQYF. Full variable domain (rest looked up from reference TRBV5-6 and TRBJ2-7): DAGVTQSPTHLIKTRGQQVTLRCSPKSGHDTVSWYQQALGQGPQFIFQYYEEEERQRGNFPDRFSGHQFPNYSSELNVNALLLGDSALYLCASSFQITSGGLSQYFGPGTRLTVT.

The gene calls are TRBV6-6 and TRBJ1-2; D possibly corresponds to TRBD1 (6 bases). V was pared by 5 bases and J by 0 bases, with 19 bases between. The CDR3 runs 17 residues. CDR1 MNHNY and CDR2 SVGAGI come from the germline V gene (reference sequence). CDR3 DNA sequence: TGTGCCAGCAGTCCCGCCGGAGGCAGGGGAGCTAACTATGGCTACACCTTC. This translates into CASSPAGGRGANYGYTF.

The chain joins TRBV7-2 to TRBJ1-6; 7 bases align to TRBD1. The germline V gene has CDR1 SGHTA and CDR2 FQGNSA. V lost 5 bases and J lost 7; bases outside the gene matches: 8. This CDR3 has 15 amino acids. As DNA, the CDR3 is TGTGCCAGCAGCAGAGGGACAGTAGGGAATTCACCCCTCCACTTT. Translated, it gives CASSRGTVGNSPLHF.

This clone came up once. The chain employs TRBV9 and TRBJ2-3, with TRBD2 identical over 11 bases. The V segment lost 4 bases and the J segment 6 bases; nucleotides outside the gene matches: 10. Per the germline V gene, CDR1 is SGDLS and CDR2 is YYNGEE. The CDR3 loop spans 16 amino acids. The CDR3 nucleotides read TGTGCCAGCAGCCCCAGACTAGCGGGAAGAGGGGATACGCAGTATTTT. This sequence encodes CASSPRLAGRGDTQYF. The whole variable domain, remainder taken from reference TRBV9 and TRBJ2-3, is DSGVTQTPKHLITATGQRVTLRCSPRSGDLSVYWYQQSLDQGLQFLIQYYNGEERAKGNILERFSAQQFPDLHSELNLSSLELGDSALYFCASSPRLAGRGDTQYFGPGTRLTVL.

The chain is built from TRBV3-1 (or the pseudogene TRBV3-2) and TRBJ2-7, with D perhaps TRBD1 (6 bases). V was cut by 0 bases and J by 4 bases, with 13 bases left in between. In germline, CDR1 is LGHDT, CDR2 YNNKEL (reference sequence). The CDR3 contains 15 residues. The CDR3 DNA is TGTGCCAGCAGCCAAGATCTGGGCAGGGGATACGAGCAGTACTTC. Residues: CASSQDLGRGYEQYF.

Details on this clone: Other DNA sequences of this sample code for an identical CDR3. V and J are TRBV7-8 and TRBJ1-1; 7 bases fit TRBD1. The V segment lost 3 bases and the J segment 1 base; nucleotides outside the gene matches: 2. Germline CDR1 reads SGHVS; CDR2 reads FQNEAQ. This CDR3 region has 14 residues. The DNA of the CDR3 is TGTGCCAGCAGCTTGACAGGGAGGAACACTGAAGCTTTCTTT. Translation: CASSLTGRNTEAFF.

This chain joins TRBV5-6 and TRBJ1-2; D is unclear. Germline CDR1 and CDR2: SGHDT and YYEEEE. V lost 4 bases and J lost 5, with 15 bases in between. The CDR3 has 14 residues. The CDR3 nucleotides read TGTGCCAGCAGCACCCCATATTTCGGGTATGGCTACACCTTC. As protein: CASSTPYFGYGYTF.

The rearrangement links TRBV5-5 to TRBJ2-3; 9 bases fit TRBD2. CDR3 length: 16 amino acids. The trim removed 3 bases at V and 0 bases at J, leaving 5 bases unmatched. Germline V gene data show CDR1 as SGHKS and CDR2 as YYEKEE (reference sequence). Here the CDR3 reads CASSSGLASSTDTQYF. The CDR3 DNA reads as TGTGCCAGCAGCTCCGGACTAGCGTCTAGCACAGATACGCAGTATTTT.

For the CDR3, the DNA is TGTGCCAGCAGCCAAGCGTTCTACACCGGGGAGCTGTTTTTT. It is translated as CASSQAFYTGELFF. The genes are TRBV3-1 (or the pseudogene TRBV3-2) and TRBJ2-2, with D unresolved. Germline V gene data show CDR1 as LGHDT and CDR2 as YNNKEL (reference sequence). This CDR3 has 14 residues. Trimming shortened V by 1 base and J by 3 bases, and 6 bases separated the two germline ends.